Below are 15 T cell receptor beta chains sequenced from a single sample in a study of cytomegalovirus exposure and HLA in healthy donors. The primer mix had 60 Vbeta and 13 Jbeta primers. TCRdb keeps only in-frame clones here, not all; method: immunoSEQ multiplex PCR. In the table there are approximately 190,000 clones, 65% to 85% of which are singletons. Sequenced material: PBMCs. Receptors were obtained from a man aged 45 to 65 in good health and CMV-seronegative.

The rearrangement joins TRBV10-3 to TRBJ2-6; TRBD1 matches at 10 bases. Trimming removed 7 bases from V and 3 bases from J; junction bases left unmatched: 12. The CDR3 has 18 amino acids. The germline CDR1 and CDR2 sequences are ENHRY and SYGVKD. CDR3 sequence: CAITDPLTGGYGANVLTF. CDR3 sequence (DNA): TGTGCCATCACAGACCCCCTGACAGGGGGCTATGGGGCCAACGTCCTGACTTTC.

This clone was seen more than once but under ten times. The chain couples TRBV11-2 to TRBJ1-2; 7 bases match TRBD1. This CDR3 comprises 16 residues. Per the germline V gene, CDR1 is SGHAT and CDR2 is FQNNGV. The V gene end was trimmed by 4 bases and the J gene end by 4 bases; junction bases not matched to a gene: 12. For the CDR3, the DNA is TGTGCCAGCAGCTCGGGGCTACAGGGGCGGAGCTATGGCTACACCTTC. It codes for CASSSGLQGRSYGYTF.

V and J are TRBV5-5 and TRBJ2-1, with 8 bases aligning to TRBD1. V dropped 1 base and J dropped 6; count of bases not matched to a gene: 9. Germline V gives CDR1 SGHKS, CDR2 YYEKEE (reference sequence). The CDR3 totals 16 residues. Written as DNA, the CDR3 is TGTGCCAGCAGCTTGCAGACAGGGGCGAAGTTCAATGAGCAGTTCTTC. This encodes CASSLQTGAKFNEQFF.

The chain recombines TRBV27 with TRBJ2-7; TRBD2 matches at 9 bases. Germline V CDR1 and CDR2: MNHEY, SMNVEV (reference sequence). Germline trimming cut 2 bases from V and 5 bases from J; bases unmatched to any gene: 13. CDR3 length equals 17 residues. CDR3 bases: TGTGCCAGCAGTTTAAACTCCCAGCGGGGGGCGCGGAACGAGCAGTACTTC. This gives the protein CASSLNSQRGARNEQYF.

V usage is TRBV29-1 and J usage is TRBJ2-2, with 7 bases aligning to TRBD1. V gave up 4 bases and J gave up 2 bases; unmatched junction bases: 7. Germline lookup yields CDR1 SQVTM and CDR2 ANQGSEA. The CDR3 has 15 amino acids. Here the CDR3 reads CSVARGTANTGELFF. In DNA form, the CDR3 reads TGCAGCGTTGCGAGGGGGACAGCAAACACCGGGGAGCTGTTTTTT.

The chain employs TRBV4-1 and TRBJ2-7; D ambiguous. Trimming stripped 1 base from V and 0 bases from J, with 10 bases between. Germline CDR1 reads MGHRA; CDR2 reads YSYEKL. The CDR3 consists of 15 residues. In nucleotides, the CDR3 is TGCGCCAGCAGCCAAGTTACTTCAAGCTCCTACGAGCAGTACTTC. Translating it yields CASSQVTSSSYEQYF.

In this sample, this clone turned up a few times. The chain uses TRBV11-2 and TRBJ1-1; unclear D gene. The CDR3 consists of 15 residues. The V end lost 6 bases, the J end lost 3 bases, and 17 bases lay between the germline ends. The germline V gene has CDR1 SGHAT and CDR2 FQNNGV. The CDR3 region is CASRRGGGKHTEAFF. In nucleotides, the CDR3 is TGTGCCAGCAGGCGGGGAGGAGGGAAGCACACTGAAGCTTTCTTT.

The chain employs TRBV2 and TRBJ1-5; 9 nucleotides align to TRBD1. The germline CDR1 and CDR2 sequences are SNHLY and FYNNEI. This CDR3 is 14 amino acids long. V lost 4 bases to trimming and J lost 9 bases; unmatched junction nucleotides: 7. DNA of the CDR3: TGTGCCAGCAGTGTGGGACAGGGTTATAGGCCCCAGCATTTT. Translation: CASSVGQGYRPQHF.

Here the CDR3 reads CSVDSPGYGYTF. In DNA, the CDR3 is TGCAGCGTTGATTCCCCCGGCTATGGCTACACCTTC. V gene TRBV29-1 combines with J gene TRBJ1-2; unclear D gene. Germline CDR1 reads SQVTM; CDR2 reads ANQGSEA. The CDR3 runs to 12 residues. V was shortened by 3 bases and J by 4 bases, with 9 bases between the two germline ends.

This clone is a singleton in its sample. This chain connects TRBV18 to TRBJ2-5, with a tentative D call TRBD2 (6 bases). This CDR3 has 15 residues. The ends were cut back, 2 bases at V and 0 bases at J, with 10 bases in the middle. Germline V gives CDR1 KGHSH, CDR2 LQKENI. The CDR3 DNA is TGTGCCAGCTCACCATACGGCGGGGACCAAGAGACCCAGTACTTC. The encoded protein is CASSPYGGDQETQYF.

A remark on this clone: Relative to the germline gene, one junction end is altered; a read error may explain this. The chain combines TRBV7-9 with TRBJ2-1; D is ambiguous. CDR1 SEHNR and CDR2 FQNEAQ come from the germline V gene (reference sequence). The CDR3 is 11 residues long. The CDR3 nucleotides read TGTTCCAGCAGCCGAGTTAGCGAGCAGTTCTTC. This encodes CSSSRVSEQFF.

Here the CDR3 DNA reads TGTGCCAGCAGTTACCCCTCTGGCGGCACCATATATTTT. Translation gives CASSYPSGGTIYF. The genes are TRBV28 and TRBJ1-3; no clear D gene. Germline assignment: CDR1 MDHEN and CDR2 SYDVKM. Trimming left V 4 bases short and J 9 bases short, with 13 bases between. The CDR3 totals 13 residues.

The chain joins TRBV4-1 to TRBJ1-1; no reliable D call. V gave up 1 base and J gave up 1 base, with 4 bases separating them. The V gene's germline CDR1 is MGHRA and CDR2 YSYEKL. The CDR3 is 13 residues long. DNA of the CDR3: TGCGCCAGCAGCCAAGTTCAGAACACTGAAGCTTTCTTT. Amino acids: CASSQVQNTEAFF.

The table lists this clone with a few counts. This sequence joins TRBV7-9 and TRBJ2-3; 7 nucleotides match TRBD2. CDR3 length: 14 amino acids. Germline V gene lookup returns CDR1 SEHNR and CDR2 FQNEAQ (reference sequence). Unmatched junction bases numbered 10, after V lost 6 bases and J lost 7 bases. CDR3 DNA: TGTGCCAGCAGGCCGCATGGGACTAACAATACGCAGTATTTT. Protein sequence: CASRPHGTNNTQYF.

This clone has only one observation. Different DNA sequences within this sample yield the same CDR3. This chain joins TRBV27 and TRBJ2-7, with 7 bases fitting TRBD1. The CDR3 extends over 14 amino acids. From germline, CDR1 is MNHEY and CDR2 SMNVEV (reference sequence). Trimming removed 6 bases from V and 3 bases from J; junction bases left unmatched: 8. CDR3 coding DNA: TGTGCCAGCAGCCTATGGACAGGAGACTACGAGCAGTACTTC. It codes for CASSLWTGDYEQYF.